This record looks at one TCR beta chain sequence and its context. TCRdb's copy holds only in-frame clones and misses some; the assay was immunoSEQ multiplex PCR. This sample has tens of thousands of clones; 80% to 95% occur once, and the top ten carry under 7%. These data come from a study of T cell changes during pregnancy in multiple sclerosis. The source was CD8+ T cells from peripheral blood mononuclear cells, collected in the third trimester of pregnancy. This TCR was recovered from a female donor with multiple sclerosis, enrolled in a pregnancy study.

For the CDR3, the DNA is TGTGCCAGCAGCTTGGGGGCAGGGGCTATCTCCTACGAGCAGTACTTC. Translating gives CASSLGAGAISYEQYF. This chain joins TRBV5-6 and TRBJ2-7, with D possibly TRBD1 on 6 matching bases. The germline V gene encodes CDR1 SGHDT and CDR2 YYEEEE. V lost 0 bases, J lost 0 bases, and 13 bases lay in between. The length of the CDR3 is 16 residues.